The clone carrying this T cell receptor beta chain has only a few counts. What it binds is unknown. The sample originates from a study of T cell responses to AZD1222 COVID-19 vaccine. Sequencing was performed with immunoSEQ multiplex PCR; in TCRdb, only in-frame clones are kept and a portion is missing. The sample includes more than 80,000 clones, around 90% of them seen just once. Findings and caveats of the study: Nearly half of spike-specific TCRs reportedly go after variant regions that carry no mutations. Clonal diversity was possibly underestimated; the donors were predominantly white British and more often female. Spike was spanned by vaccine-associated CD4 TCRs, with dominance at 160-218 and 743-854.

The TCR sequence derives from an adult who received the AZD1222 COVID-19 vaccine. The sample here was peripheral blood, taken 28 days after the second AZD1222 dose.

CDR3 sequence reads: CASSEMAQQSQPQHF. For the CDR3, the DNA is TGTGCCAGCAGTGAAATGGCACAGCAAAGTCAGCCCCAGCATTTT. The chain combines TRBV6-1 with TRBJ1-5; D not resolved. The germline gives CDR1 MNHNS, CDR2 SASEGT. There are 15 residues in the CDR3. Trimming removed 2 bases at V and 6 bases at J, with 14 bases between.